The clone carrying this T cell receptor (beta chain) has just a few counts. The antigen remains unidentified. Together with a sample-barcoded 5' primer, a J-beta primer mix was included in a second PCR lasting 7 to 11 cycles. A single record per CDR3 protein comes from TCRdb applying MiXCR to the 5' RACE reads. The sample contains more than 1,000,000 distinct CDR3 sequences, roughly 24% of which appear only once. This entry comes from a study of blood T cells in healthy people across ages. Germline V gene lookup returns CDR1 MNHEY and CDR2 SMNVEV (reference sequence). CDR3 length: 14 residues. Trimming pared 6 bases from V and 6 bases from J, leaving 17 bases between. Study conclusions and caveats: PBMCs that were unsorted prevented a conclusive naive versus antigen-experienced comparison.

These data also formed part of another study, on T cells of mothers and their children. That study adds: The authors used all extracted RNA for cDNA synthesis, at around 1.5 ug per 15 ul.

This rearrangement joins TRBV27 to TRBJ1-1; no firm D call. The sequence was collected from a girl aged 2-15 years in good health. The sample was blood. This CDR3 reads CASRTTNNPPEAFF. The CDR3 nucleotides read TGTGCCAGCAGGACTACCAATAACCCTCCTGAAGCTTTCTTT.